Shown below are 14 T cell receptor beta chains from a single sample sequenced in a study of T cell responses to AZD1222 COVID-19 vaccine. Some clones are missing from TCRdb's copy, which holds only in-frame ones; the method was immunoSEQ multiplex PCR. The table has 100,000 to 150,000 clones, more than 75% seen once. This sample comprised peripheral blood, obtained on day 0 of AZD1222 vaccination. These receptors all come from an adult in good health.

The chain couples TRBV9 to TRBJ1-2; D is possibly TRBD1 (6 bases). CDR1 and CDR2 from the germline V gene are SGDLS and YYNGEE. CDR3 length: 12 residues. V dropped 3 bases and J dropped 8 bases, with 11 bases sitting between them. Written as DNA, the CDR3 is TGTGCCAGCAGCGCCAGGGGATGGGGCTACACCTTC. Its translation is CASSARGWGYTF.

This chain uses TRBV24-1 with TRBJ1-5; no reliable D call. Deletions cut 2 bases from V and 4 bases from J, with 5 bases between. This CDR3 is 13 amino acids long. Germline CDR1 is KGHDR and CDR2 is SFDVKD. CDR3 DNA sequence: TGTGCCACCAGTGATTCGCTTAATCAGCCCCAGCATTTT. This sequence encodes CATSDSLNQPQHF.

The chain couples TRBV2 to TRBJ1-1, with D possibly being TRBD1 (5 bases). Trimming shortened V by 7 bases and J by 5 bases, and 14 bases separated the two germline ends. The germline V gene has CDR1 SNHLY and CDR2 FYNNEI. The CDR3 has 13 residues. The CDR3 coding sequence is TGTGCCAGCACTCCCCTGGGGCTAACTGAAGCTTTCTTT. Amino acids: CASTPLGLTEAFF.

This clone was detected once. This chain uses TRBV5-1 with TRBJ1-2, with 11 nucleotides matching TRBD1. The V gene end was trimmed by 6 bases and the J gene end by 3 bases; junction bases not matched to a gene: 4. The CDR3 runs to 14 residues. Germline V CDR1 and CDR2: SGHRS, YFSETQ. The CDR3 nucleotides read TGCGCCAGCATCTCGGGACAGGGGGACTATGGCTACACCTTC. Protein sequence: CASISGQGDYGYTF. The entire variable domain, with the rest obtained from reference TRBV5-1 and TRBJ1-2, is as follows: KAGVTQTPRYLIKTRGQQVTLSCSPISGHRSVSWYQQTPGQGLQFLFEYFSETQRNKGNFPGRFSGRQFSNSRSEMNVSTLELGDSALYLCASISGQGDYGYTFGSGTRLTVV.

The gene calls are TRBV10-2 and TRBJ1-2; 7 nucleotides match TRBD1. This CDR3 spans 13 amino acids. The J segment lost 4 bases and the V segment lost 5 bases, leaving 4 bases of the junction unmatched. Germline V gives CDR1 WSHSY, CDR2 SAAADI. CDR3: CASSSNRGYGYTF. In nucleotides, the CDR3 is TGCGCCAGCAGTTCAAACAGGGGCTATGGCTACACCTTC.

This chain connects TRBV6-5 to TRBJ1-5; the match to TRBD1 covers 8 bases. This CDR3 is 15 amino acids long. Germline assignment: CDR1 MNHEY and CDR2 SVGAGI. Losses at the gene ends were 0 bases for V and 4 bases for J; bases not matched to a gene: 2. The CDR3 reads CASSYSTGENQPQHF. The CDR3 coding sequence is TGTGCCAGCAGTTACTCGACAGGGGAAAATCAGCCCCAGCATTTT.

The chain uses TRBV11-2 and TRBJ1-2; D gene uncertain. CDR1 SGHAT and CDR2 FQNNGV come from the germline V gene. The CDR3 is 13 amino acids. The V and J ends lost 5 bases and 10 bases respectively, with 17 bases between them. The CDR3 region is CASSLSLLLDYTF. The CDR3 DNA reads TGTGCCAGCAGCCTAAGTCTGCTACTCGACTACACCTTC.

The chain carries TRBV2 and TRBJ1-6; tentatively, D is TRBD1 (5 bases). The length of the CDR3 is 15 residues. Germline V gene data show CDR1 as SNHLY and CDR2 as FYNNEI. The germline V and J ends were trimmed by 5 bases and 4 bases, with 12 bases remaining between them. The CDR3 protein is CASSTPGLYNSPLHF. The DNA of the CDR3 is TGTGCCAGCAGTACTCCGGGACTTTATAATTCACCCCTCCACTTT.

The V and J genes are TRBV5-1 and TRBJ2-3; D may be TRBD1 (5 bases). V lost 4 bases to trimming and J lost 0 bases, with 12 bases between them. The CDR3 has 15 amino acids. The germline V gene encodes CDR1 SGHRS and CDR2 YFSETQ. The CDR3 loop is CASSPGYRSTDTQYF. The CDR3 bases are TGCGCCAGCAGCCCGGGTTACAGGAGCACAGATACGCAGTATTTT.

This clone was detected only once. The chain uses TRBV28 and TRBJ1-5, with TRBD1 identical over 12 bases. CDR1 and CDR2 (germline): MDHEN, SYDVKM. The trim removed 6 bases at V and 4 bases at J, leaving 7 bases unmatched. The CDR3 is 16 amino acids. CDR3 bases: TGTGCCAGCAGGGGGACAGGGGGCGGGGGAAATCAGCCCCAGCATTTT. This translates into CASRGTGGGGNQPQHF. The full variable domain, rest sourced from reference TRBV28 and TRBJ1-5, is DVKVTQSSRYLVKRTGEKVFLECVQDMDHENMFWYRQDPGLGLRLIYFSYDVKMKEKGDIPEGYSVSREKKERFSLILESASTNQTSMYLCASRGTGGGGNQPQHFGDGTRLSIL.

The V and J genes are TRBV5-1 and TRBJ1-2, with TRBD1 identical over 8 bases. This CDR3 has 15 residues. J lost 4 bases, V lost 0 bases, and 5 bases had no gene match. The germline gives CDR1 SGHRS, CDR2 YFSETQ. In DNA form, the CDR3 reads TGCGCCAGCAGCTTGGCCGAGGGACAGGTCTATGGCTACACCTTC. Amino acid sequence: CASSLAEGQVYGYTF.

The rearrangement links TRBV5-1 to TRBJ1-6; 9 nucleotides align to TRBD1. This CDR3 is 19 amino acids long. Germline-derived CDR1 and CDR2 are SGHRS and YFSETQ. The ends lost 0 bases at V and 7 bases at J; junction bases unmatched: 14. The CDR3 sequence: CASSLVTGGANMWNSPLHF. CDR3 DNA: TGCGCCAGCAGCTTGGTAACAGGGGGCGCGAATATGTGGAATTCACCCCTCCACTTT.

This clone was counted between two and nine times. CDR3 loop: CASSPYSYEQYF. The CDR3 region has the DNA TGTGCCAGCAGTCCATATTCCTACGAGCAGTACTTC. The rearrangement joins TRBV12-3 or TRBV12-4 to TRBJ2-7; D remains unclear. The CDR3 length is 12 residues. V was shortened by 5 bases and J by 1 base, with 6 bases between the two germline ends.

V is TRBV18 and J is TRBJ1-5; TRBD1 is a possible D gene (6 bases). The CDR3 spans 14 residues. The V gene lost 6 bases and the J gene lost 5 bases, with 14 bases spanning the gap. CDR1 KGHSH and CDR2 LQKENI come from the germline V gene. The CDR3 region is CASSRGGRDQPQHF. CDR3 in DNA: TGTGCCAGCTCCCGTGGGGGGCGAGATCAGCCCCAGCATTTT.